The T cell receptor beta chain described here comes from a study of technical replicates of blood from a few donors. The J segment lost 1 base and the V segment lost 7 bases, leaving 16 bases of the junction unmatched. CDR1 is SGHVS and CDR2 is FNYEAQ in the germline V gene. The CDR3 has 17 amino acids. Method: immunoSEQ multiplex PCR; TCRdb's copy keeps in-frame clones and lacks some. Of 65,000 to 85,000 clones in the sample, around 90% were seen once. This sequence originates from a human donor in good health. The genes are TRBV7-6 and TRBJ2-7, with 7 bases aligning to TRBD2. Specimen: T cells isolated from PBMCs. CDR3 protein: CASTIGAGPPQSYEQYF. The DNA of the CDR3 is TGTGCCAGCACCATAGGAGCGGGACCACCTCAATCCTACGAGCAGTACTTC. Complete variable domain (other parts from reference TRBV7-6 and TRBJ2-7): GAGVSQSPRYKVTKRGQDVALRCDPISGHVSLYWYRQALGQGPEFLTYFNYEAQQDKSGLPNDRFSAERPEGSISTLTIQRTEQRDSAMYRCASTIGAGPPQSYEQYFGPGTRLTVT.